The entry below describes one T cell receptor (beta chain). Its antigen is not identified. The entry originates in a study of cytomegalovirus exposure and HLA in healthy donors. Findings of the study overall: Despite most TCR sequences being rare, some public TCRs occurred in many donors.

The V and J ends lost 3 bases and 8 bases respectively, with 16 bases between them. This CDR3 is 15 amino acids long. From germline, CDR1 is LNHDA and CDR2 SQIVND (reference sequence). Vbeta (60) and Jbeta (13) primers were used in the PCR. This table comes from immunoSEQ multiplex PCR, and its TCRdb copy is limited to in-frame clones, with some not included. Of 150,000 to 200,000 clones in the sample, over 70% were seen once. At sampling all donors were nominally healthy, likely with unrecorded immune exposures. The sequencing sample was made of PBMCs. The TCR comes from a female donor in good health and CMV-seronegative. The chain uses TRBV19 and TRBJ1-4; D might be TRBD1 (5 bases). The CDR3 sequence is CASSIPQGYGEKLFF. CDR3 DNA sequence: TGTGCCAGTAGTATCCCCCAGGGCTATGGCGAAAAACTGTTTTTT.